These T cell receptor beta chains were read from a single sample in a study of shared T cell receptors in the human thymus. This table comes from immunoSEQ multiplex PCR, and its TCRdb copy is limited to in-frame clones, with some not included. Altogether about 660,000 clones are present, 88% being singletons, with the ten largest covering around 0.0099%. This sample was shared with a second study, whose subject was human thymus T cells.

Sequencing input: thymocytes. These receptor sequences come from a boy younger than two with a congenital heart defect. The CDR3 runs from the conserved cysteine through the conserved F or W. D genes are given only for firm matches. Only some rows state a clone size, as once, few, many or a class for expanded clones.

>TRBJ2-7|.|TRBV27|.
TGTGCCAGCAGTCCCGGGGGACGGCGCGTCACCTACGAGCAGTACTTC
CASSPGGRRVTYEQYF
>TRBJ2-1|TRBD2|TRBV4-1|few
TGCGCCAGCAGCCAAGGTAGACTAGCGGGAGGCAATGAGCAGTTCTTC
CASSQGRLAGGNEQFF
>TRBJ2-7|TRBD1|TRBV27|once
TGTGCCAGCAGTTCGGGACAGGGACGTGGAGAGCAGTACTTC
CASSSGQGRGEQYF
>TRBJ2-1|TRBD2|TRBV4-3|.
TGCGCCAGCAGCCAAGACCCCCTTGCGGGAGTCAATGAGCAGTTCTTC
CASSQDPLAGVNEQFF
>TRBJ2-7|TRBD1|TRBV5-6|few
TGTGCCAGCAGCTGCGTACTCCAGGGGGTTGGTGAGCAGTACTTC
CASSCVLQGVGEQYF
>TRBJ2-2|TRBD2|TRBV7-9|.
TGTGCCAGCAGCGATCGACTAGCGGGAGCGAACACCGGGGAGCTGTTTTTT
CASSDRLAGANTGELFF
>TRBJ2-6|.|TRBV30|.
TGTGCCTGGAGGGGCAGGCCGCCACACTCTGGGGCCAACGTCCTGACTTTC
CAWRGRPPHSGANVLTF
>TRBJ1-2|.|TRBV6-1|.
TGTGCCAGCAGTGAGTCTGGGGCACAAGGGGGCTACACCTTC
CASSESGAQGGYTF
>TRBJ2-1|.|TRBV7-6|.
TGTGCCAGCAGCTTAGCGCGCCGGACAGTCTCCTACAATGAGCAGTTCTTC
CASSLARRTVSYNEQFF
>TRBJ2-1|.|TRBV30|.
TGTGCCTGGAGTCCGGCCTCGGACATGAATGAGCAGTTCTTC
CAWSPASDMNEQFF
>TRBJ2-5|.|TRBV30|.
TGTGCCTGGAGTGTCGGACATCTCCAAGAGACCCAGTACTTC
CAWSVGHLQETQYF
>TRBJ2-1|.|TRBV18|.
TGTGCCAGCATACAGGGAAAAGCCTCCTACAATGAGCAGTTCTTC
CASIQGKASYNEQFF
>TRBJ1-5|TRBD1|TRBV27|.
TGTGCCAGCAGTTTCGGGACAGGGGGTCCCCAGGGGAGCAATCAGCCCCAGCATTTT
CASSFGTGGPQGSNQPQHF
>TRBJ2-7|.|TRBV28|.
TGTGCCAGCACCCCAGCCGGCCGACCTAGGAACGAGCAGTACTTC
CASTPAGRPRNEQYF
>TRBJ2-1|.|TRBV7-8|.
TGTGCCAGCAGCGTACGGACAGATACCAATGAGCAGTTCTTC
CASSVRTDTNEQFF
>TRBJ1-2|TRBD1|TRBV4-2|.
TGTGCCAGCAGCCAGGGCCGACAGGGGTCTAACTATGGCTACACCTTC
CASSQGRQGSNYGYTF
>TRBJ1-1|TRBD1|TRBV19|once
TGTGCCAGTGGCGGACAGGGGCCTTACAACACTGAAGCTTTCTTT
CASGGQGPYNTEAFF
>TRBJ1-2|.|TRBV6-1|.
TGTGCCAGCAGGGACAGCCTCAACTATGGCTACACCTTC
CASRDSLNYGYTF
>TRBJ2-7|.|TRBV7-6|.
TGTGCCAGCAGCTTAACAACAGACTCCTACGAGCAGTACTTC
CASSLTTDSYEQYF
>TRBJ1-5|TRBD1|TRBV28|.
TGTGCCAGCAGTGATACACCTCGGGACAGGCCAGATCAGCCCCAGCATTTT
CASSDTPRDRPDQPQHF
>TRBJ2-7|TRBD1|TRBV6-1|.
TGTGCCAGCAGGGACAGGGGAACCTACGAGCAGTACTTC
CASRDRGTYEQYF
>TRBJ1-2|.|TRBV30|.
TGTGCCTGGAGCGAACCGGGGCAGGGGAATGGCTACACCTTC
CAWSEPGQGNGYTF
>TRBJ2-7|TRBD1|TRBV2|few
TGTGCCGCAACTCTCAGGGACAGGGGCCACGAGCAGTACTTC
CAATLRDRGHEQYF
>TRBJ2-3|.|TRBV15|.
TGTGCCACCAGCCTGGCTAGCACAGATACGCAGTATTTT
CATSLASTDTQYF
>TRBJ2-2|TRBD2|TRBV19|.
TGTGCCAGTAGTAAGGTCGGACTAGCGGGAGGGACCGGGGAGCTGTTTTTT
CASSKVGLAGGTGELFF
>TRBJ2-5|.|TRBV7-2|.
TGTGCCAGCAGCTTCGGCCGGGACTTCCAAGAGACCCAGTACTTC
CASSFGRDFQETQYF
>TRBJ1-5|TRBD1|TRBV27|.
TGTGCCAGCAGTCCCCGGGACAGGGGGCAGCCCCAGCATTTT
CASSPRDRGQPQHF
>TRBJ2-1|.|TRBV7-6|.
TGTGCCAGCAGCTCCCGGGAGACGCCTCAGTTCTTC
CASSSRETPQFF
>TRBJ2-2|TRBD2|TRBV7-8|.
TGTGCCAGCAGGGGGACTAGTAAAGAAGAGCTGTTTTTT
CASRGTSKEELFF
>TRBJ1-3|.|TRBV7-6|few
TGTGCCAGCAGCTCCGGACGGGACTCTGGAAACACCATATATTTT
CASSSGRDSGNTIYF
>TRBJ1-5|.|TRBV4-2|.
TGTGCCAGCAGCCGAGAGCTGGCAGGCAATCAGCCCCAGCATTTT
CASSRELAGNQPQHF
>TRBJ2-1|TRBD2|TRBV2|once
TGTGCCAGCAGTGAAGCTGTTAGCGGGAGTCGAGGTGAGCAGTTCTTC
CASSEAVSGSRGEQFF
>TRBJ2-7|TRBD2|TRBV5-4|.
TGTGCCAGCAGCTTTAGCGGGAGGGCCTCCTACGAGCAGTACTTC
CASSFSGRASYEQYF
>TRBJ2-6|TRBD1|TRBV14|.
TGTGCCAGCAGCCAAGGGGACAGGACCTTCTCTGGGGCCAACGTCCTGACTTTC
CASSQGDRTFSGANVLTF
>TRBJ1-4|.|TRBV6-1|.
TGTGCCAGCAGTGAAGTGGGCACCAACTTAACGACTAATGAAAAACTGTTTTTT
CASSEVGTNLTTNEKLFF
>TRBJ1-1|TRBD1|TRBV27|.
TGTGCCAGCAGTGCCGGGACAGGCACTGAAGCTTTCTTT
CASSAGTGTEAFF
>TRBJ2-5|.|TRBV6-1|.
TGTGCCAGCAGTGAACCGAGAGAGCAGTACTTC
CASSEPREQYF
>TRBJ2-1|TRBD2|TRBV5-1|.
TGCGCCAGCACCAAAAAGAAGCCGGGACTAGCGGGAGGGCCTAGTCGGGTTTATGAGCAGTTCTTC
CASTKKKPGLAGGPSRVYEQFF
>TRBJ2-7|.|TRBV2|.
TGTGCCAGCAGTCGTCTAGGGGAGTACTTC
CASSRLGEYF
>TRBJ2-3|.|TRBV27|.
TGTGCCAGCAGTCCAATGAGCACAGATACGCAGTATTTT
CASSPMSTDTQYF
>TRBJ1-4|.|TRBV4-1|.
TGCGCCGCGGGGGCTGCCAGTGAAAAACTGTTTTTT
CAAGAASEKLFF
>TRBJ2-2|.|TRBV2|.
TGTGCCAGCAGTGAACCGGTGAACACCGGGGAGCTGTTTTTT
CASSEPVNTGELFF
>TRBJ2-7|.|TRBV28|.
TGTGCCAGCAGGCAAAGGGTCCAGGGTTACGAGCAGTACTTC
CASRQRVQGYEQYF
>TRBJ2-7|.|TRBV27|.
TGTGCCAGCAGTCCGACTAGGTCCTACGAGCAGTACTTC
CASSPTRSYEQYF
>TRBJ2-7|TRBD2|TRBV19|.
TGTGCCAGTAGTATGTGTGGGACTAGCGGGAGGAACGAGCAGTACTTC
CASSMCGTSGRNEQYF
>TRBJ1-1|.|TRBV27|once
TGTGCCAGCAGTTTTGGCAGGGGCGATCTTACTAACACTGAAGCTTTCTTT
CASSFGRGDLTNTEAFF
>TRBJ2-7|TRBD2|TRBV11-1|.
TGTGCCAGCAGCTTAGACGAAGGGACTAGGCCCTACGAGCAGTACTTC
CASSLDEGTRPYEQYF
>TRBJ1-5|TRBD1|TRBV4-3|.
TGCGCCAGCAGCCAAGATTTGGGACAGGGGGGTCAGCCCCAGCATTTT
CASSQDLGQGGQPQHF